This is a list of T cell receptor beta chains from one sample in a study of cytomegalovirus exposure and HLA in healthy donors. The data were produced by immunoSEQ multiplex PCR, yet TCRdb's version contains in-frame clones alone and is incomplete. The sample includes about 140,000 clones, approximately 80% of them seen just once. Sequencing used PBMCs. Receptors originate from a woman aged 50 to 60 in good health and CMV-seronegative. Both conserved end residues are part of each CDR3. The D gene is left open where the match is weak. Part of the rows lack a size; the others show once, few, many or a class for expanded clones.

>TRBJ1-4|NA|TRBV14|NA
TGTGCCAGCAGCCAAGAATGGGGCAGAGGAGAAAAACTGTTTTTT
CASSQEWGRGEKLFF
>TRBJ2-5|once|TRBV21-1|NA
TGTGCCAGCAGCAAAGGAGGTCAAGGGGGAGAGACCCAGTACTTC
CASSKGGQGGETQYF
>TRBJ1-4|few|TRBV2|TRBD1
TGTGCCAGCAGTTGGGACAGGGGCGGTGAAAAACTGTTTTTT
CASSWDRGGEKLFF
>TRBJ2-1|few|TRBV6-1|TRBD1
TGTGCCGGTGGGACAGTTGAATCCTACAATGAGCAGTTCTTC
CAGGTVESYNEQFF
>TRBJ2-7|once|TRBV28|TRBD2
TGTGCCAGCAGGGGAGGGGTTGTCGGCGATTACGAGCAGTACTTC
CASRGGVVGDYEQYF
>TRBJ2-5|few|TRBV5-6|TRBD1
TGTGCCAGCAGCTTTGGGACAGGGGGAGAACAAGAGACCCAGTACTTC
CASSFGTGGEQETQYF
>TRBJ1-5|NA|TRBV5-6|NA
TGTGCCAGCAGCTTGTTGAGGGAGTCGTATAGCAATCAGCCCCAGCATTTT
CASSLLRESYSNQPQHF
>TRBJ2-3|NA|TRBV5-1|TRBD2
TGCGCCAGCAGCTCCACGGAGCGGGGGGCGTTGGATACGCAGTATTTT
CASSSTERGALDTQYF
>TRBJ2-5|NA|TRBV7-8|TRBD2
TGTGCCAGCAGTCGTAGCGGGGGCGGGGAGACCCAGTACTTC
CASSRSGGGETQYF
>TRBJ1-5|NA|TRBV6-1|NA
TGTGCCAGCGGTAAGAGTCCTGATAGCAATCAGCCCCAGCATTTT
CASGKSPDSNQPQHF
>TRBJ2-1|NA|TRBV19|NA
TGTGCCAGTAGTATTGGCAGGGGCTCCTACAATGAGCAGTTCTTC
CASSIGRGSYNEQFF
>TRBJ1-6|NA|TRBV9|NA
TGTGCCAGCAGCGTAGGGGGGGGTGAAGGGTCTTATAATTCACCCCTCCACTTT
CASSVGGGEGSYNSPLHF
>TRBJ2-2|NA|TRBV27|NA
TGTGCCAGCAGTTTGGGCAGGGGTAACACCGGGGAGCTGTTTTTT
CASSLGRGNTGELFF
>TRBJ2-3|few|TRBV9|TRBD2
TGTGCCAGCAGCGCCCTTGCTAGCGGGGGGGCCGGGGATACGCAGTATTTT
CASSALASGGAGDTQYF
>TRBJ1-1|NA|TRBV28|NA
TGTGCCAGCAGTTTATGGGGGACACAGGAGAACACTGAAGCTTTCTTT
CASSLWGTQENTEAFF
>TRBJ2-1|NA|TRBV5-4|NA
TGTGCCAGCAGCTTGATGGGAGGTGGGAGCTCCTACAATGAGCAGTTCTTC
CASSLMGGGSSYNEQFF
>TRBJ1-4|NA|TRBV19|NA
TGTGCCAGCGAAGGACTGATAAAGAGCGGTAATGAAAAACTGTTTTTT
CASEGLIKSGNEKLFF
>TRBJ2-3|NA|TRBV7-9|TRBD2
TGTGCCAGCAGCAGGAGTCGGGGGGTCACTAGCACAGATACGCAGTATTTT
CASSRSRGVTSTDTQYF
>TRBJ1-1|NA|TRBV7-9|TRBD1
TGTTCCAGCAGCTTAACAGGGGGCTTCAACACTGAAGCTTTCTTT
CSSSLTGGFNTEAFF
>TRBJ2-7|NA|TRBV4-1|TRBD2
TGCGCCAGCAGCCAAGGCTTAGGGAGGGAAACCTACGAGCAGTACTTC
CASSQGLGRETYEQYF
>TRBJ2-7|once|TRBV7-2|NA
TGTGCCAGCAGCTCACAGCACTACGAGCAGTACTTC
CASSSQHYEQYF
>TRBJ2-4|NA|TRBV5-1|NA
TGCGCCAGCAGCCAGAGAGAGGGTCAGCGAGCCAAAAACATTCAGTACTTC
CASSQREGQRAKNIQYF
>TRBJ2-5|NA|TRBV28|NA
TGTGCCAGCCAGACAGCTATGGAGACCCAGTACTTC
CASQTAMETQYF
>TRBJ1-1|NA|TRBV4-2|NA
TGTGCCAGCAGCCGTCTACAGGGCGGCACTGAAGCTTTCTTT
CASSRLQGGTEAFF
>TRBJ1-1|NA|TRBV5-1|TRBD1
TGCGCCAGCAGCCCGACAGGGGGAAACACTGAAGCTTTCTTT
CASSPTGGNTEAFF
>TRBJ1-6|once|TRBV19|TRBD1
TGTGCCAGTAGTATACTCGGGACAGCCTATAATTCACCCCTCCACTTT
CASSILGTAYNSPLHF
>TRBJ1-1|NA|TRBV5-1|NA
TGCGCCAGCAGCACCCAGGAGGGCTCGAACACTGAAGCTTTCTTT
CASSTQEGSNTEAFF
>TRBJ1-4|NA|TRBV9|NA
TGTGCCAGCAGCTCAGGAGGGAGAAAACTGTTTTTT
CASSSGGRKLFF
>TRBJ1-1|few|TRBV5-1|TRBD1
TGCGCCAGCAGCTTAGGCGACAGGGGGAAGAACACTGAAGCTTTCTTT
CASSLGDRGKNTEAFF
>TRBJ1-2|NA|TRBV2|NA
TGTGCCAGCAGTGAGCTGGGCTCCTATGGCTACACCTTC
CASSELGSYGYTF
>TRBJ2-7|once|TRBV4-1|NA
TGCGCCAGCAGCCAAGAAAACCGGGTCGGCGAGCAGTACTTC
CASSQENRVGEQYF
>TRBJ1-1|NA|TRBV5-4|NA
TGTGCCAGCAGCTTGACGGGGTTCCTAGGGTTGAACACTGAAGCTTTCTTT
CASSLTGFLGLNTEAFF
>TRBJ2-1|few|TRBV6-5|TRBD2
TGTGCCACCTTACCACCGGGGGGACAGCAGTTCTTC
CATLPPGGQQFF
>TRBJ1-1|once|TRBV7-9|NA
TGTGCCAGCAGCCTCGGGGTGTTCACTGAAGCTTTCTTT
CASSLGVFTEAFF
>TRBJ1-4|NA|TRBV7-2|TRBD1
TGTGCCAGCAGCCCGGGGACAGTCTCGGGGGAAAAACTGTTTTTT
CASSPGTVSGEKLFF
>TRBJ2-1|NA|TRBV29-1|NA
TGCAGCGTTGAGGGGCTAGGGGGGGCCTACAATGAGCAGTTCTTC
CSVEGLGGAYNEQFF
>TRBJ2-1|NA|TRBV5-1|TRBD1
TGCGCCAGCAGCGAGGGACAGGGGAATGAGCAGTTCTTC
CASSEGQGNEQFF
>TRBJ2-7|NA|TRBV6-5|TRBD1
TGTGCCAGCAGTTACGGACAGGGGGGTTTGTACGAGCAGTACTTC
CASSYGQGGLYEQYF
>TRBJ1-2|NA|TRBV28|NA
TGTGCCAGCAGTTTAGGGCAGGGAGGTTTCTATGGCTACACCTTC
CASSLGQGGFYGYTF
>TRBJ1-1|NA|TRBV6-1|TRBD1
TGTGCCAGCAGTGAACAGGGGGCTAGGACTGAAGCTTTCTTT
CASSEQGARTEAFF
>TRBJ2-7|NA|TRBV6-4|NA
TGTGCCAGCAGTGAATACGGTTCCTCCTACGAGCAGTACTTC
CASSEYGSSYEQYF
>TRBJ2-7|NA|TRBV28|TRBD2
TGTGCCAGCAGTTCACTAGCGGAGCAGTACTTC
CASSSLAEQYF
>TRBJ1-5|NA|TRBV7-2|NA
TGTGCCAGCAGCTTCCACAACCAGCCCCAGCATTTT
CASSFHNQPQHF
>TRBJ1-5|NA|TRBV27|NA
TGTGCCAGCAGTTTATCGGGCACCAATGGCAATCAGCCCCAGCATTTT
CASSLSGTNGNQPQHF
>TRBJ1-4|once|TRBV28|NA
TGTGCCAGCAGTTCCCCTTCCGGGACACTGAATGAAAAACTGTTTTTT
CASSSPSGTLNEKLFF
>TRBJ2-7|NA|TRBV5-1|TRBD1
TGCGCCAGCAGCCCCACGGACAGGGGGCTATACGAGCAGTACTTC
CASSPTDRGLYEQYF